Listed below are T cell receptor beta chains from one sample, sequenced in a study of control samples from healthy donors and cancer patients. TCRdb's table, derived via immunoSEQ multiplex PCR, lists solely in-frame clones and lacks some. The sample has about 75,000 clones, roughly 84% seen once. Sample: blood. These receptors all come from a man aged 50 to 59 in good health. CDR3s include the opening cysteine and the closing phenylalanine or tryptophan. Each record gives: CDR3 length, V gene, J gene, CDR3 protein.

16	TRBV9	TRBJ1-3	CASSGGQTHSGNTIYF
19	TRBV11-3	TRBJ2-4	CASSLDRTTGPLAKNIQYF
17	TRBV7-2	TRBJ1-6	CASSLWQGVTYNSPLHF
15	TRBV3-1/TRBV3-2	TRBJ1-3	CASSESGGSGNTIYF
11	TRBV30	TRBJ1-2	CAWSTNYGYTF
14	TRBV2	TRBJ2-3	CASTMDRWADTQYF
13	TRBV9	TRBJ1-4	CASRGGLNEKLFF
15	TRBV9	TRBJ2-1	CASSVDEGSVSEQFF
17	TRBV4-2	TRBJ1-6	CASSQEGGRLDNSPLHF
14	TRBV28	TRBJ2-7	CASSTFGDSYEQYF
14	TRBV4-1	TRBJ2-7	CASSGTYGSYEQYF
14	TRBV2	TRBJ2-5	CASSASKVRETQYF
16	TRBV4-3	TRBJ1-1	CASSLQLLDPGTEAFF
13	TRBV27	TRBJ1-4	CASSLTSGEKLFF
14	TRBV6-5	TRBJ1-2	CASSPRGGNYGYTF
14	TRBV18	TRBJ1-2	CASSADRANYGYTF
16	TRBV30	TRBJ2-1	CAWSPMGGGMYNEQFF
14	TRBV19	TRBJ2-1	CASSPGVSYNEQFF
15	TRBV6-1	TRBJ2-3	CASSEEAGGYDTQYF
16	TRBV5-6	TRBJ1-3	CASSLGRWDLGNTIYF
16	TRBV9	TRBJ2-2	CASSASRGGLTGELFF
15	TRBV5-4	TRBJ1-4	CASSYDRGGNEKLFF
15	TRBV7-8	TRBJ2-3	CASSPPTTDTDTQYF
15	TRBV18	TRBJ2-6	CASSPQGAGANVLTF
20	TRBV18	TRBJ2-1	CASSPPELRPGHKAYNEQFF
12	TRBV12-3/TRBV12-4	TRBJ1-5	CASSSGGQPQHF
13	TRBV15	TRBJ2-7	CATSPADNHEQYF
13	TRBV28	TRBJ1-2	CASSLQQGYGYTF
13	TRBV29-1	TRBJ1-1	CSGTGATRTEAFF
17	TRBV19	TRBJ1-2	CASSRRPGQGAGYGYTF
12	TRBV3-1/TRBV3-2	TRBJ1-2	CASSPQGRGYTF
14	TRBV11-2	TRBJ2-1	CASSSPGYGREQFF
14	TRBV7-2	TRBJ2-7	CASSPRTGVYEQYF
15	TRBV7-8	TRBJ2-3	CASSLDSSSMNTQYF
13	TRBV27	TRBJ1-2	CASSWGLGSGYTF
17	TRBV11-3	TRBJ1-5	CASSRDREPPLNQPQHF
11	TRBV28	TRBJ2-7	CASSFGYEQYF
17	TRBV5-1	TRBJ2-7	CASALDPVGQNTIEQYF
18	TRBV5-1	TRBJ1-5	CASSSTPMRQGSNQPQHF
13	TRBV11-3	TRBJ2-7	CASSLNAQLEQYF
14	TRBV9	TRBJ1-4	CASTQGHGDEKLFF
14	TRBV24-1	TRBJ2-3	CATSPRGGTDTQYF
16	TRBV5-4	TRBJ2-7	CASSLGLAGGSGEQYF
13	TRBV12-3/TRBV12-4	TRBJ2-2	CASSLLAIGELFF
13	TRBV6-5	TRBJ2-7	CASSYSGIYEQYF
15	TRBV18	TRBJ1-6	CASSLTARTGSPLHF
11	TRBV19	TRBJ2-3	CAVWGTDTQYF
16	TRBV27	TRBJ1-6	CASRKGGATYNSPLHF
13	TRBV5-1	TRBJ2-1	CASSSGENNEQFF
16	TRBV27	TRBJ1-6	CASSPYPGGGSSPLHF
13	TRBV7-8	TRBJ1-1	CASSWGARTEAFF
15	TRBV4-3	TRBJ1-2	CASSQEVLTNYGYTF
13	TRBV12-3/TRBV12-4	TRBJ1-5	CASSLRRDQPQHF
13	TRBV9	TRBJ1-2	CASSVNLNYGYTF
15	TRBV19	TRBJ2-2	CASSLGTGASGELFF
16	TRBV7-9	TRBJ2-3	CASSLSGGPSTDTQYF
15	TRBV28	TRBJ1-6	CASSLWQGDNSPLHF
14	TRBV6-2/TRBV6-3	TRBJ2-1	CASSSSGAYNEQFF